These 9 T cell receptor beta chains were all obtained from the same sample, sequenced in a study of CD8 T cells in Susac syndrome (dated by TCRdb to the late 2010s). Library preparation used the immunoSEQ multiplex PCR assay. RNA was extracted using the RNeasy kit, and roughly 0.45 to 1 microgram was reverse transcribed with random hexamers. The public reads were run again by TCRdb, first through fastp at Q25 and then through MiXCR, and only productive beta chains were kept. For every CDR3 protein sequence, its rows merge into one entry that carries the most common genes and DNA. For this sample there are about 150,000 distinct CDR3 sequences; about 95% appear just once. The ten biggest clones cover roughly 0.16% of the sample. The sequencing sample was made of CD8+ T cells from PBMCs. These receptors all stem from a human donor with multiple sclerosis.

The chain links TRBV20-1 to TRBJ2-7; D unclear. This CDR3 has 13 amino acids. The germline V and J ends were trimmed by 4 bases and 4 bases, with 14 bases remaining between them. Germline V lookup: CDR1 DFQATT, CDR2 SNEGSKA (reference sequence). This CDR3 reads CSANEEIGYEQYF. The CDR3 region has the DNA TGCAGTGCTAATGAGGAAATTGGGTACGAGCAGTACTTC.

This sequence joins TRBV20-1 and TRBJ2-2; TRBD1 or TRBD2 may be the D gene (5 bases each). The CDR3 is 13 residues long. CDR1 is DFQATT, CDR2 SNEGSKA, per germline (reference sequence). Trimming removed 5 bases from V and 0 bases from J, with 7 bases in between. The CDR3 DNA reads as TGCAGTGCTGAGGGGACGAACACCGGGGAGCTGTTTTTT. This sequence encodes CSAEGTNTGELFF.

The chain employs TRBV29-1 and TRBJ1-1, with D perhaps matching TRBD1 (5 bases). V was pared by 0 bases and J by 11 bases, with 16 bases between. From germline, CDR1 is SQVTM and CDR2 ANQGSEA. This CDR3 is built from 13 residues. The chain's CDR3 is CSVEDRTGRAAFF. The CDR3 DNA is TGCAGCGTTGAAGATAGAACGGGACGGGCGGCTTTCTTT. The full variable domain, rest sourced from reference TRBV29-1 and TRBJ1-1, is SAVISQKPSRDICQRGTSLTIQCQVDSQVTMMFWYRQQPGQSLTLIATANQGSEATYESGFVIDKFPISRPNLTFSTLTVSNMSPEDSSIYLCSVEDRTGRAAFFGQGTRLTVV.

V gene TRBV11-1 combines with J gene TRBJ2-3; D remains ambiguous. V was clipped by 6 bases and J by 6 bases, with 28 bases between them. The V gene's germline CDR1 is SGHAT and CDR2 FQDESV (reference sequence). The CDR3 extends over 18 amino acids. The chain's CDR3 is CASSDHPLSLESSDTQYF. CDR3 bases: TGTGCCAGCAGTGATCACCCCTTGTCACTTGAGAGCTCGGATACGCAGTATTTT.

In its sample, this clonotype was seen once. V is TRBV5-6 and J is TRBJ1-5, with D perhaps TRBD1 (6 bases). The V gene lost 4 bases and the J gene lost 3 bases, with 14 bases spanning the gap. CDR3 size: 15 residues. Germline CDR1 and CDR2: SGHDT and YYEEEE. The CDR3 coding sequence is TGTGCCAGCAGCAAAGGGACATTTTTCAATCAGCCCCAGCATTTT. Its protein is CASSKGTFFNQPQHF. The complete variable domain, with remaining parts taken from reference TRBV5-6 and TRBJ1-5, reads DAGVTQSPTHLIKTRGQQVTLRCSPKSGHDTVSWYQQALGQGPQFIFQYYEEEERQRGNFPDRFSGHQFPNYSSELNVNALLLGDSALYLCASSKGTFFNQPQHFGDGTRLSIL.

The chain couples TRBV7-8 to TRBJ2-5, with 9 bases identical to TRBD1. The germline gives CDR1 SGHVS, CDR2 FQNEAQ. This CDR3 is 16 amino acids long. J lost 4 bases, V lost 5 bases, and 11 bases had no gene match. The CDR3, as DNA: TGTGCCAGCAGCCTCGACAGGGGGTTAACCACAGAGACCCAGTACTTC. Translation: CASSLDRGLTTETQYF.

In DNA, the CDR3 is TGTGCCAGCAGCCAACCGACAGGGAACAATGAGCAGTTCTTC. Protein: CASSQPTGNNEQFF. This rearrangement joins TRBV7-9 to TRBJ2-1, with 7 bases matching TRBD1. The junction had 6 bases not matched to a gene; V was cut back by 5 bases and J by 5 bases. CDR1 is SEHNR, CDR2 FQNEAQ, per germline (reference sequence). The CDR3 contains 14 residues. The full variable domain, with the rest looked up from reference TRBV7-9 and TRBJ2-1, is DTGVSQNPRHKITKRGQNVTFRCDPISEHNRLYWYRQTLGQGPEFLTYFQNEAQLEKSRLLSDRFSAERPKGSFSTLEIQRTEQGDSAMYLCASSQPTGNNEQFFGPGTRLTVL.

The chain couples TRBV3-1 to TRBJ2-1; a possible D gene is TRBD2 (6 bases). CDR1 LGHDT and CDR2 YNNKEL come from the germline V gene (reference sequence). The CDR3 totals 16 residues. V was cut by 1 base and J by 7 bases, with 17 bases left in between. The CDR3 spells CASSQVWRGEWNEQFF. DNA for the CDR3: TGTGCCAGCAGCCAAGTTTGGCGGGGAGAGTGGAATGAGCAGTTCTTC.

The chain has TRBV29-1 and TRBJ1-2, with TRBD1 matching over 7 bases. The CDR3 totals 13 residues. V gave up 3 bases and J gave up 3 bases; unmatched junction bases: 4. In germline, CDR1 is SQVTM, CDR2 ANQGSEA. The CDR3 spells CSVETGWDYGYTF. Written as DNA, the CDR3 is TGCAGCGTTGAGACAGGGTGGGACTATGGCTACACCTTC.